This T cell receptor beta chain is from a study of T cell repertoires in cytomegalovirus infection. TCRdb reprocessed the reads with MiXCR, giving one entry per CDR3 protein. The sample has about half a million distinct CDR3 sequences, roughly a third seen once. A note on this clonotype: Antigen unknown.

Trimming removed 5 bases at V and 0 bases at J, with 27 bases between. The CDR3 is 20 residues long. Germline V gene sequence: CDR1 MNHEY, CDR2 SMNVEV (reference sequence). The sample was cultured PBMCs, taken from culture after CMV antigen stimulation. This sequence was found in a human donor in good health (CMV status not recorded). Some clones in this sample may be carry-over from other donors' samples. The V gene is TRBV27, the J gene TRBJ2-3; TRBD2 might be the D (5 bases). The CDR3 region has the DNA TGTGCCAGCAGTCCCCTCCGAAGGAGCGGAGCCCATAGAAGCACAGATACGCAGTATTTT. It encodes CASSPLRRSGAHRSTDTQYF.